The TCR beta chain under discussion was sequenced for a study of regulatory T cells in long-lasting Graves disease. Germline-derived CDR1 and CDR2 are SGHTA and FQGNSA. V was shortened by 2 bases and J by 11 bases, with 22 bases between the two germline ends. The CDR3 covers 17 residues. With respect to this clonotype: Antigen unknown.

Through Arm-PCR of CDR3 regions and iRepertoire HTBI primers, TCR beta libraries were built. TCRdb analysed the multiplex PCR reads with MiXCR anew, one entry per CDR3 protein. The table lists 400,000 to 600,000 distinct CDR3 sequences, around a fifth of them singletons. Points from the study as a whole: New patients shared some 980 public clonotypes, and persistent patients shared more, with under 3,000. The sample size was small, and this may have reduced accuracy.

Time point specified: persistent/refractory GD, antithyroid drugs over 5 years with positive TRAb. Researchers made the TCR library from RNA that was extracted from PBMCs. Source: peripheral blood mononuclear cells (PBMCs), taken when the disease was refractory, from a patient treated with antithyroid drugs. The V gene is TRBV7-2, the J gene TRBJ1-6; D is perhaps TRBD1 (6 bases). The receptor comes from a female donor with Graves disease. The CDR3 reads CASSLRTGGGSDTPLHF. The CDR3 DNA is TGTGCCAGCAGCTTAAGGACCGGGGGGGGCTCCGATACACCCCTCCACTTT.